The rows below give T cell receptor beta chains drawn from one sample of a study of T cell changes during pregnancy in multiple sclerosis. TCRdb's copy holds only in-frame clones and misses some; the assay was immunoSEQ multiplex PCR. The data hold around 31,000 clones, with 90% to 95% observed a single time. Sequencing was performed on CD4+ T cells from peripheral blood mononuclear cells, taken in the second trimester of pregnancy. The receptor source for this set is a female donor with multiple sclerosis, enrolled in a pregnancy study. CDR3s leave out the opening cysteine and the closing phenylalanine or tryptophan. Each record gives: D gene, V gene, CDR3 length, CDR3 protein. D genes are given only for firm matches.

>NA|TRBV19|11
ASSIEGSTEAF
>TRBD1|TRBV11-2|12
ASSSDRGREKLF
>TRBD2|TRBV11-2|13
ASRLAGANTGELF
>NA|TRBV29-1|10
SVEGRGDEQY
>NA|TRBV2|14
ATQGPQGITNTEAF
>NA|TRBV30|14
AGSKWAESSGNTIY
>NA|TRBV7-3|15
ASSLRAGTEVWGEQF
>NA|TRBV28|13
ASSLLARMNTEAF
>NA|TRBV7-6|12
ASSLVQGQETQY
>TRBD1|TRBV19|12
ASIRGQGNTEAF
>TRBD1|TRBV6-5|12
ASSADRANQPQH
>NA|TRBV7-9|11
ASSLNQEDGYT
>NA|TRBV7-2|16
ASSLMGPGPRQSVVGF
>NA|TRBV11-2|12
ASSLSLGRYEQY
>NA|TRBV4-1|14
ASSLTVRGSYNEQF
>TRBD2|TRBV9|14
ASSAISGRVGETQY
>NA|TRBV7-9|12
ASSLERTNEKLF
>TRBD1|TRBV7-9|16
ASSPNIGQGRMNTEAF
>NA|TRBV29-1|12
SVGRDRYGDTQY
>NA|TRBV30|14
AWSDIGLLRNTEAF
>TRBD1|TRBV29-1|11
SARQGRTDTQY
>NA|TRBV28|10
ASSRGVYGYT
>TRBD1|TRBV29-1|12
SVRDRGTYNEQF
>NA|TRBV5-4|14
ASSSPSASTTDTQY
>NA|TRBV9|12
ASSVAGVNTEAF
>TRBD1|TRBV2|12
ASRPDRGGEKLF
>NA|TRBV9|11
ASSVSGLNEQF
>TRBD1|TRBV25-1|14
ASSDTQGAREDTQY
>NA|TRBV7-9|9
ASSFGETQY
>TRBD1|TRBV6-5|13
ASRRRTGDNSPLH
>TRBD1|TRBV5-1|14
ASSWGQFATNEKLF
>TRBD1|TRBV4-2|12
ASSQERGRETQY
>NA|TRBV5-1|13
ASSLRGKDNTEAF
>NA|TRBV18|12
ASSPRGGDTEAF
>NA|TRBV2|12
ASLRPTGNYGYT
>TRBD2|TRBV14|16
ASSQNPSGPLTYNEQF
>NA|TRBV6-1|12
ASRQGSSGNTIY
>NA|TRBV21-1|15
ASSKGTAAISNQPQH
>TRBD1|TRBV18|16
ASSLTTHDGTGGVGQY
>NA|TRBV6-1|12
VSRTDSGNTEAF
>NA|TRBV19|14
ASSSPGHPKNTEAF
>TRBD1|TRBV6-1|13
ASRGTGVHLAEQY
>NA|TRBV7-6|12
ASSLFQGNAEQY
>NA|TRBV5-1|12
ASSLRAGTGEAF
>TRBD1|TRBV2|10
AQGGRNQPQH
>TRBD2|TRBV2|15
ASSEGTSGRGSGEQY